A selection of T cell receptor beta chains follows, all from one sample in a study of cytomegalovirus exposure and HLA in healthy donors. Assay used: immunoSEQ multiplex PCR; TCRdb lists only in-frame clones, some missing. The sample holds around 130,000 clones, approximately 82% seen once. Sequenced input: PBMCs. These receptors all stem from a man aged 45 to 65 in good health and CMV-seronegative. Both conserved end residues are part of each CDR3. Fields, in order: J gene, V gene, D gene, clone size, CDR3 protein, CDR3 DNA. The D gene is left open where the match is weak. Where a row states a size, it is once, few, many or the class of an expanded clone; other rows omit it.

J gene: TRBJ2-7
V gene: TRBV6-5
D gene: -
clone size: few
CDR3 protein: CASSYLQGYEQYF
CDR3 DNA: TGTGCCAGCAGTTACCTACAGGGCTACGAGCAGTACTTC

J gene: TRBJ2-5
V gene: TRBV11-2
D gene: TRBD2
clone size: -
CDR3 protein: CASSSTGGGHQETQYF
CDR3 DNA: TGTGCCAGCAGCTCGACGGGCGGGGGTCATCAAGAGACCCAGTACTTC

J gene: TRBJ1-6
V gene: TRBV6-5
D gene: -
clone size: once
CDR3 protein: CASSAYNSPLHF
CDR3 DNA: TGTGCCAGTTCGGCCTATAATTCACCCCTCCACTTT

J gene: TRBJ2-1
V gene: TRBV4-1
D gene: TRBD2
clone size: -
CDR3 protein: CASSGWGGNEQFF
CDR3 DNA: TGCGCCAGCAGCGGATGGGGGGGCAATGAGCAGTTCTTC

J gene: TRBJ2-7
V gene: TRBV7-9
D gene: -
clone size: -
CDR3 protein: CASSYAAAYEQYF
CDR3 DNA: TGTGCCAGCAGCTACGCGGCAGCTTACGAGCAGTACTTC

J gene: TRBJ2-2
V gene: TRBV5-1
D gene: -
clone size: -
CDR3 protein: CASSSDSDTGELFF
CDR3 DNA: TGCGCCAGCAGCTCGGACAGTGATACCGGGGAGCTGTTTTTT

J gene: TRBJ2-1
V gene: TRBV4-2
D gene: TRBD2
clone size: -
CDR3 protein: CASSHQIAGGLSNEQFF
CDR3 DNA: TGTGCCAGCAGTCATCAGATAGCGGGGGGGCTATCAAATGAGCAGTTCTTC

J gene: TRBJ1-1
V gene: TRBV19
D gene: -
clone size: -
CDR3 protein: CASITLKEPNTEAFF
CDR3 DNA: TGTGCCAGTATCACTTTGAAAGAGCCGAACACTGAAGCTTTCTTT

J gene: TRBJ1-1
V gene: TRBV7-8
D gene: -
clone size: -
CDR3 protein: CASSPRLMNTEAFF
CDR3 DNA: TGTGCCAGCAGCCCTAGACTGATGAACACTGAAGCTTTCTTT

J gene: TRBJ2-1
V gene: TRBV9
D gene: TRBD2
clone size: -
CDR3 protein: CASSPSGGPSNEQFF
CDR3 DNA: TGTGCCAGCAGCCCTAGCGGGGGCCCCTCCAATGAGCAGTTCTTC

J gene: TRBJ2-7
V gene: TRBV5-1
D gene: -
clone size: -
CDR3 protein: CASSLAFSGYEQYF
CDR3 DNA: TGCGCCAGCAGCTTGGCCTTTAGCGGTTACGAGCAGTACTTC

J gene: TRBJ2-5
V gene: TRBV6-1
D gene: -
clone size: once
CDR3 protein: CASRTLDRRSPEQYF
CDR3 DNA: TGTGCCAGCAGAACCCTTGACAGACGGTCACCTGAGCAGTACTTC

J gene: TRBJ2-1
V gene: TRBV7-2
D gene: -
clone size: -
CDR3 protein: CASSLDWYNEQFF
CDR3 DNA: TGTGCCAGCAGCTTAGACTGGTACAATGAGCAGTTCTTC

J gene: TRBJ2-7
V gene: TRBV5-4
D gene: TRBD2
clone size: -
CDR3 protein: CASSPGGGSYEQYF
CDR3 DNA: TGTGCCAGCAGCCCGGGAGGGGGCTCCTACGAGCAGTACTTC

J gene: TRBJ1-2
V gene: TRBV5-8
D gene: -
clone size: -
CDR3 protein: CASLGRSDYGYTF
CDR3 DNA: TGTGCCAGCTTGGGCAGGTCAGACTATGGCTACACCTTC

J gene: TRBJ1-1
V gene: TRBV4-3
D gene: -
clone size: once
CDR3 protein: CASSHSTRDTEAFF
CDR3 DNA: TGCGCCAGCAGCCACTCCACGAGGGACACTGAAGCTTTCTTT

J gene: TRBJ2-5
V gene: TRBV7-9
D gene: -
clone size: -
CDR3 protein: CASSVGQETQYF
CDR3 DNA: TGTGCCAGCAGCGTCGGGCAAGAGACCCAGTACTTC

J gene: TRBJ1-4
V gene: TRBV5-4
D gene: -
clone size: -
CDR3 protein: CASSLGGASLNEKLFF
CDR3 DNA: TGTGCCAGCAGCTTGGGCGGTGCGAGCCTTAATGAAAAACTGTTTTTT

J gene: TRBJ2-4
V gene: TRBV7-9
D gene: -
clone size: -
CDR3 protein: CASSTEGWGLAKNIQYF
CDR3 DNA: TGTGCCAGCAGCACCGAGGGTTGGGGTCTAGCCAAAAACATTCAGTACTTC

J gene: TRBJ1-3
V gene: TRBV9
D gene: TRBD1
clone size: -
CDR3 protein: CASSVGDSGGGNTIYF
CDR3 DNA: TGTGCCAGCAGCGTAGGGGACAGTGGGGGTGGAAACACCATATATTTT

J gene: TRBJ2-7
V gene: TRBV6-1
D gene: TRBD2
clone size: -
CDR3 protein: CASSLRTRTYEQYF
CDR3 DNA: TGTGCCAGCAGTCTACGGACTAGAACCTACGAGCAGTACTTC

J gene: TRBJ1-3
V gene: TRBV5-1
D gene: -
clone size: -
CDR3 protein: CASSLEGQGNTIYF
CDR3 DNA: TGCGCCAGCAGCTTGGAGGGGCAAGGAAACACCATATATTTT

J gene: TRBJ1-1
V gene: TRBV7-9
D gene: -
clone size: -
CDR3 protein: CASSPKIRQGIEAFF
CDR3 DNA: TGTGCCAGCAGCCCAAAAATCAGGCAGGGGATTGAAGCTTTCTTT

J gene: TRBJ2-1
V gene: TRBV5-1
D gene: -
clone size: -
CDR3 protein: CASSLAGGREQFF
CDR3 DNA: TGCGCCAGCAGCTTGGCCGGGGGGCGTGAGCAGTTCTTC

J gene: TRBJ1-3
V gene: TRBV12-5
D gene: TRBD1
clone size: -
CDR3 protein: CASGSPPGQGPGNTIYF
CDR3 DNA: TGTGCTAGTGGTTCCCCTCCGGGACAGGGCCCTGGAAACACCATATATTTT

J gene: TRBJ1-1
V gene: TRBV7-8
D gene: TRBD1
clone size: -
CDR3 protein: CASSSGQVLMNTEAFF
CDR3 DNA: TGTGCCAGCAGCTCTGGACAGGTCCTCATGAACACTGAAGCTTTCTTT

J gene: TRBJ2-7
V gene: TRBV2
D gene: TRBD2
clone size: -
CDR3 protein: CASNPTSGGSYEQYF
CDR3 DNA: TGTGCCAGCAACCCGACTAGCGGGGGTTCTTACGAGCAGTACTTC

J gene: TRBJ2-3
V gene: TRBV6-5
D gene: -
clone size: -
CDR3 protein: CASSYSGPDTQYF
CDR3 DNA: TGTGCCAGCAGTTACTCGGGGCCAGATACGCAGTATTTT

J gene: TRBJ1-1
V gene: TRBV29-1
D gene: -
clone size: -
CDR3 protein: CSVQEQNTEAFF
CDR3 DNA: TGCAGCGTACAGGAACAGAACACTGAAGCTTTCTTT

J gene: TRBJ1-1
V gene: TRBV7-2
D gene: -
clone size: -
CDR3 protein: CASSLGQVAFF
CDR3 DNA: TGTGCCAGCAGCTTGGGTCAGGTAGCTTTCTTT

J gene: TRBJ1-1
V gene: TRBV6-1
D gene: -
clone size: -
CDR3 protein: CASSEWGGNTEAFF
CDR3 DNA: TGTGCCAGCAGTGAATGGGGCGGGAACACTGAAGCTTTCTTT

J gene: TRBJ2-7
V gene: TRBV11-3
D gene: -
clone size: -
CDR3 protein: CASSTRIRDTTYEQYF
CDR3 DNA: TGTGCCAGCAGCACCCGTATCCGGGACACTACCTACGAGCAGTACTTC

J gene: TRBJ2-7
V gene: TRBV7-8
D gene: TRBD2
clone size: -
CDR3 protein: CASSLLAGGPFHEQYF
CDR3 DNA: TGTGCCAGCAGCTTACTAGCGGGTGGTCCATTCCACGAGCAGTACTTC

J gene: TRBJ1-2
V gene: TRBV18
D gene: TRBD1
clone size: -
CDR3 protein: CASSPPNRGTRNYGYTF
CDR3 DNA: TGTGCCAGCTCACCACCTAACAGGGGCACAAGAAACTATGGCTACACCTTC

J gene: TRBJ1-2
V gene: TRBV30
D gene: -
clone size: -
CDR3 protein: CAWSVQLDGYTF
CDR3 DNA: TGTGCCTGGAGTGTACAGTTGGATGGCTACACCTTC

J gene: TRBJ1-2
V gene: TRBV16
D gene: -
clone size: once
CDR3 protein: CASSPRDIYGYTF
CDR3 DNA: TGTGCCAGCAGCCCCCGGGACATCTATGGCTACACCTTC

J gene: TRBJ1-1
V gene: TRBV7-9
D gene: TRBD1
clone size: -
CDR3 protein: CASSFGDRGNTEAFF
CDR3 DNA: TGTGCCAGCAGCTTTGGGGACAGGGGGAACACTGAAGCTTTCTTT

J gene: TRBJ2-3
V gene: TRBV10-2
D gene: TRBD1
clone size: -
CDR3 protein: CASSEGTGYTDTQYF
CDR3 DNA: TGCGCCAGCAGTGAGGGGACAGGGTACACAGATACGCAGTATTTT

J gene: TRBJ2-3
V gene: TRBV18
D gene: TRBD1
clone size: few
CDR3 protein: CASSPRQGRADTQYF
CDR3 DNA: TGTGCCAGCTCACCAAGACAGGGCCGGGCAGATACGCAGTATTTT

J gene: TRBJ2-7
V gene: TRBV7-9
D gene: -
clone size: once
CDR3 protein: CASSLSRTGAYEQYF
CDR3 DNA: TGTGCCAGCAGCCTATCCAGGACGGGGGCCTACGAGCAGTACTTC

J gene: TRBJ2-7
V gene: TRBV28
D gene: -
clone size: -
CDR3 protein: CASSSGSPYEQYF
CDR3 DNA: TGTGCCAGCAGTAGTGGCAGTCCCTACGAGCAGTACTTC

J gene: TRBJ2-7
V gene: TRBV5-6
D gene: -
clone size: -
CDR3 protein: CASSSDYYEQYF
CDR3 DNA: TGTGCCAGCAGCTCGGACTACTACGAGCAGTACTTC

J gene: TRBJ2-5
V gene: TRBV7-2
D gene: TRBD2
clone size: -
CDR3 protein: CASSLAGGGIMETQYF
CDR3 DNA: TGTGCCAGCAGCTTAGCGGGCGGGGGGATCATGGAGACCCAGTACTTC

J gene: TRBJ2-3
V gene: TRBV11-2
D gene: -
clone size: few
CDR3 protein: CASSLPAGALDTQYF
CDR3 DNA: TGTGCCAGCAGCTTACCGGCAGGGGCCCTGGATACGCAGTATTTT

J gene: TRBJ1-6
V gene: TRBV19
D gene: -
clone size: -
CDR3 protein: CASSIYWGRGESPLHF
CDR3 DNA: TGTGCCAGTAGTATATATTGGGGCAGGGGCGAATCACCCCTCCACTTT

J gene: TRBJ2-2
V gene: TRBV5-1
D gene: -
clone size: -
CDR3 protein: CASSLGRNTGELFF
CDR3 DNA: TGCGCCAGCAGCTTGGGGAGAAACACCGGGGAGCTGTTTTTT

J gene: TRBJ1-5
V gene: TRBV7-9
D gene: -
clone size: once
CDR3 protein: CASSSMGSADQPQHF
CDR3 DNA: TGTGCCAGCAGCTCCATGGGTTCCGCGGATCAGCCCCAGCATTTT

J gene: TRBJ1-2
V gene: TRBV29-1
D gene: -
clone size: -
CDR3 protein: CSVVRDSYGYTF
CDR3 DNA: TGCAGCGTTGTGAGGGACTCCTATGGCTACACCTTC

J gene: TRBJ1-1
V gene: TRBV5-6
D gene: -
clone size: -
CDR3 protein: CASSFRGSGYTEAFF
CDR3 DNA: TGTGCCAGCAGCTTCAGGGGAAGTGGGTACACTGAAGCTTTCTTT